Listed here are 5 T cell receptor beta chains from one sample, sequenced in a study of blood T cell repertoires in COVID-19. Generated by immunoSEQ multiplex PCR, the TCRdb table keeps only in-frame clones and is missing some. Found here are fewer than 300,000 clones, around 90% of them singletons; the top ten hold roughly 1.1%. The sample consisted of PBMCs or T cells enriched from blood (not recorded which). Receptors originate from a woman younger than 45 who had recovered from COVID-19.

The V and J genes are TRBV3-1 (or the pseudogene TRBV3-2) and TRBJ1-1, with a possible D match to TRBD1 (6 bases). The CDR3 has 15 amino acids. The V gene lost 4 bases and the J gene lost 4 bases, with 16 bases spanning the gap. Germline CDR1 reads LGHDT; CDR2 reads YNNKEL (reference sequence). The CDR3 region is CASSPWAGAGTEAFF. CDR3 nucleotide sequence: TGTGCCAGCAGCCCATGGGCGGGGGCTGGCACTGAAGCTTTCTTT.

The chain's CDR3 is CASSVGGRGGDEQFF. The CDR3 coding sequence is TGTGCCAGCAGCGTAGGAGGTAGGGGAGGAGATGAGCAGTTCTTC. The rearrangement links TRBV9 to TRBJ2-1, with D perhaps matching TRBD2 (6 bases). The CDR3 has 15 residues. V dropped 0 bases and J dropped 8 bases, with 15 bases sitting between them. Germline values: CDR1 SGDLS, CDR2 YYNGEE.

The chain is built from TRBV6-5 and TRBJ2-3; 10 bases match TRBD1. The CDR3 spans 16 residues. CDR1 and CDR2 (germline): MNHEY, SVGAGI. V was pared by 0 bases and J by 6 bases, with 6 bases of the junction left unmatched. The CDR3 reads CASSYSPTGGLDTQYF. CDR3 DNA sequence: TGTGCCAGCAGTTACTCCCCGACAGGGGGCTTGGATACGCAGTATTTT.

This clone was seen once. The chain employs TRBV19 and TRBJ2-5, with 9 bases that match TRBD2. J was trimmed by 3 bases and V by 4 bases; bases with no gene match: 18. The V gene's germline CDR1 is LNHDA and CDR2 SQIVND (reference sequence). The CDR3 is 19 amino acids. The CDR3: CASSTLVSSGNPKEETQYF. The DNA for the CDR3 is TGTGCCAGTAGTACATTGGTGTCTAGCGGGAATCCAAAGGAAGAGACCCAGTACTTC.

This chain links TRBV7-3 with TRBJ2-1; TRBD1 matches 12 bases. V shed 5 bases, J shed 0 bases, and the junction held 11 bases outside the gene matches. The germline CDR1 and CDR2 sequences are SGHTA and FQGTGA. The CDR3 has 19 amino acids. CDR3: CASSASGTGGPNSYNEQFF. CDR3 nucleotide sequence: TGTGCCAGCAGCGCCTCCGGGACAGGGGGCCCCAACTCCTACAATGAGCAGTTCTTC.